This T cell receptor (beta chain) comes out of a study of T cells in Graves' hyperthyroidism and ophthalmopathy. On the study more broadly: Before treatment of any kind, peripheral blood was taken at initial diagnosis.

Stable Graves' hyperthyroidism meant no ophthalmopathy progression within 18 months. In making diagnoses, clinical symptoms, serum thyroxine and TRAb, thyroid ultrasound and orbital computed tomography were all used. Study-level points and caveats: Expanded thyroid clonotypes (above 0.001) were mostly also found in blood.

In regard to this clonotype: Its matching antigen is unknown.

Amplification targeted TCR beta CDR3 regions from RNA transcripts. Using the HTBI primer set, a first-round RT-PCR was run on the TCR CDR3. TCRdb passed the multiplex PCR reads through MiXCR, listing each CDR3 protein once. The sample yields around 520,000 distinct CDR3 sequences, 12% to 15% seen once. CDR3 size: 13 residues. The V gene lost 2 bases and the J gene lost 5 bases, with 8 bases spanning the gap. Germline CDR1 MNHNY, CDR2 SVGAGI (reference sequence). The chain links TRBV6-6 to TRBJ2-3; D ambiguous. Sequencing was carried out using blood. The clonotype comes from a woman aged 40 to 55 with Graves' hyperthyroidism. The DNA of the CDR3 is TGTGCCAGCAGTTACAGGTGGGAAGATACGCAGTATTTT. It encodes CASSYRWEDTQYF.